This T cell receptor beta chain came from a study of Ad26.COV2.S vaccination and SARS-CoV-2 variants. Study context: Ad26.COV2.S, an intramuscular injection, was given once or twice 56 days apart.

CDR3 length equals 14 residues. Germline CDR1 MNHEY, CDR2 SMNVEV (reference sequence). Trimming removed 9 bases at V and 8 bases at J, with 20 bases between. The treatment is: about 20 received Ad26.COV2.S at low or high dose, single or two shots; several received placebo; per-sample allocation not given. Sampling was done on day 63 after the first vaccine or placebo injection. This adult donor, from Boston, was 18-55 years old. Vaccine was an Ad26 vector expressing Wuhan-strain SARS-CoV-2 spike. In the case of this clone: Its antigen is unknown.

Study observations and caveats: Placebo recipients and vaccine recipients were similar in non-spike TCR breadth.

Only in-frame clones appear in the TCRdb table, and some are missing; sequencing was by immunoSEQ multiplex PCR. The sample lists approximately 410,000 clones, 70% to 90% occurring once. The clonotype originates from a person between 18 and 65 years old who received the Ad26.COV2.S COVID-19 vaccine or a placebo. The starting material was peripheral blood, obtained in a trial of Ad26.COV2.S vaccine versus placebo. The genes are TRBV27 and TRBJ1-5; D perhaps matches TRBD1 (5 bases). The CDR3 DNA sequence: TGTGCCAGTAGAGAACAGGCTACCCGGGAGCCCCAGCATTTT. It encodes CASREQATREPQHF.